These 6 T cell receptor beta chains came from one sample sequenced in a study of shared clonotypes between healthy human individuals. Clones were read by immunoSEQ multiplex PCR, and TCRdb kept only the in-frame ones, dropping some. The table has over a million clones, roughly 97% seen once. The sequencing input was naive CD4+ T cells sorted from blood. Regarding subset: CD45RA+ positively selected. All receptors come from a man aged 25 to 40 in good health.

The rearrangement uses TRBV28 and TRBJ1-4; D uncertain. The V end was cut by 3 bases, the J end by 0 bases, with 8 bases between. The CDR3 has 15 residues. Looked up from germline, CDR1 is MDHEN and CDR2 is SYDVKM. The CDR3 nucleotides read TGTGCCAGCAGTTTGGCTAGATCAACTAATGAAAAACTGTTTTTT. Its translation is CASSLARSTNEKLFF.

J is TRBJ2-7 and V is TRBV18; D may be TRBD1 or TRBD2 (6 bases each). The CDR3 has 16 amino acids. Germline V CDR1 and CDR2: KGHSH, LQKENI. Trimming stripped 4 bases from V and 7 bases from J, with 23 bases between. CDR3 nucleotide sequence: TGTGCCAGCTCACTAGGCGTCCGGGGGCCCCTTTCGGAGCAGTACTTC. It is translated as CASSLGVRGPLSEQYF. Full variable domain (rest looked up from reference TRBV18 and TRBJ2-7): NAGVMQNPRHLVRRRGQEARLRCSPMKGHSHVYWYRQLPEEGLKFMVYLQKENIIDESGMPKERFSAEFPKEGPSILRIQQVVRGDSAAYFCASSLGVRGPLSEQYFGPGTRLTVT.

The rearrangement uses TRBV25-1 and TRBJ2-7; 11 positions agree with TRBD2. With 4 bases clipped from V and 9 bases from J, the junction kept 11 bases outside the gene matches. The CDR3 sequence is 15 residues long. CDR1 is MGHDK and CDR2 is SYGVNS in the germline V gene. CDR3 loop: CASSGPGLAVLLQYF. The CDR3 DNA is TGTGCCAGCAGTGGACCGGGACTAGCGGTTCTATTGCAGTACTTC.

The CDR3 sequence: CASSDRSGAGTEAFF. The CDR3 nucleotides read TGTGCCAGCAGTGATCGATCAGGGGCGGGCACTGAAGCTTTCTTT. The V and J genes are TRBV2 and TRBJ1-1, with D possibly matching TRBD1 (6 bases). Germline V lookup: CDR1 SNHLY, CDR2 FYNNEI. Trimming removed 3 bases from V and 4 bases from J, with 15 bases in between. The CDR3 has 15 residues.

About this clone: The sample has other DNA sequences that encode this CDR3 too. This sequence joins TRBV5-1 and TRBJ1-5; D call uncertain. The germline V and J ends were trimmed by 0 bases and 2 bases, with 9 bases remaining between them. Germline lookup yields CDR1 SGHRS and CDR2 YFSETQ. This CDR3 comprises 15 residues. Here the CDR3 reads CASSLGGFGNQPQHF. The CDR3, as DNA: TGCGCCAGCAGCTTGGGAGGGTTTGGCAATCAGCCCCAGCATTTT. Together with reference TRBV5-1 and TRBJ1-5, the CDR3 gives the full variable domain: KAGVTQTPRYLIKTRGQQVTLSCSPISGHRSVSWYQQTPGQGLQFLFEYFSETQRNKGNFPGRFSGRQFSNSRSEMNVSTLELGDSALYLCASSLGGFGNQPQHFGDGTRLSIL.

The V gene is TRBV9, the J gene TRBJ2-1, with D hard to call. Germline values: CDR1 SGDLS, CDR2 YYNGEE. The CDR3 loop spans 13 amino acids. V shed 7 bases and J shed 0 bases, with 8 bases lying between them. CDR3: CASAVSSYNEQFF. DNA of the CDR3: TGTGCCAGCGCGGTGAGCTCCTACAATGAGCAGTTCTTC. The entire variable domain, with the rest obtained from reference TRBV9 and TRBJ2-1, is as follows: DSGVTQTPKHLITATGQRVTLRCSPRSGDLSVYWYQQSLDQGLQFLIQYYNGEERAKGNILERFSAQQFPDLHSELNLSSLELGDSALYFCASAVSSYNEQFFGPGTRLTVL.